This T cell receptor beta chain is from a study of shared clonotypes between healthy human individuals. Naive CD8 cells lacked CD45RO, underwent positive selection for CCR7 and left out terminally differentiated effector memory CD45RA+ cells. This CDR3 has 14 residues. Germline CDR1 reads MNHEY; CDR2 reads SVGAGI. V lost 6 bases and J lost 6; bases outside the gene matches: 6. Study-level findings and limits: The study found approximately 5% of naive CD4 clonotypes shared across a few donors.

About this clone: Its specificity is unknown.

Genomic DNA per cell subset filled all wells of several immunoSEQ plates. Per the original data handling: Junction-only sequences without quality scores were provided by ImmunoSEQ, so filtering was different. Assay used: immunoSEQ multiplex PCR; TCRdb lists only in-frame clones, some missing. The D gene and trimming were derived from the DNA, and the V and J assignments and clone size from that table. The sample lists some 630,000 clones, approximately 96% occurring once. Specimen: naive CD8+ T cells sorted from blood. This sequence was found in a woman aged 25 to 39 in good health. This rearrangement joins TRBV6-5 to TRBJ1-5, with 9 bases that match TRBD1. This CDR3 is CASSSGQGFQPQHF. The CDR3 nucleotides read TGTGCCAGCAGCTCCGGACAGGGGTTTCAGCCCCAGCATTTT.